The clone carrying this T cell receptor (beta chain) was seen only once. The CDR3 has 13 amino acids. The germline CDR1 and CDR2 sequences are SGHRS and YFSETQ. Trimming removed 4 bases from V and 5 bases from J; junction bases left unmatched: 5. The method was immunoSEQ multiplex PCR; TCRdb's version includes in-frame clones alone and lacks a portion of them. The top ten hold about 0.4% of the sample, which has nearly 80,000 clones, 80% to 95% seen once. These data come from a study of technical replicates of blood from a handful of donors. This TCR was sampled from a human donor in good health. This rearrangement joins TRBV5-1 to TRBJ2-5; 7 nucleotides match TRBD1. Sequencing input: T cells isolated from PBMCs. DNA of the CDR3: TGCGCCAGCAGCAACGACAGGGCTGAGACCCAGTACTTC. The encoded protein is CASSNDRAETQYF.